What follows is one TCR beta chain and its context. Its antigen is not known. This sample was included in a study of shared clonotypes between healthy human individuals. Profiling relied on immunoSEQ multiplex PCR, and the TCRdb table lists in-frame clones only, not all of them. The sample yields more than 2,000,000 clones, approximately 93% seen once. Study-level points and caveats: Memory subsets generally showed lower estimated richness than naive subsets. Clonotypes not shared had lower generation probabilities than those common to all four donors. Clonotype sharing across a few donors was observed for roughly 5% of naive CD4 clonotypes.

The ends were cut back, 0 bases at V and 3 bases at J, with 15 bases in the middle. This CDR3 region has 17 residues. Germline CDR1 MNHEY, CDR2 SMNVEV (reference sequence). The genes are TRBV27 and TRBJ2-1; TRBD2 is a possible D gene (6 bases). Sequencing was performed on naive CD4+ T cells from PBMCs. The subset is: CD45RA+ positively selected. The origin of this receptor is a man younger than 35 in good health. Some clones in this sample may be carry-over from other donors' samples. The CDR3, as DNA: TGTGCCAGCAGTTTATCGCCAGCGGGCCCCCTCTACAATGAGCAGTTCTTC. Translating it yields CASSLSPAGPLYNEQFF.